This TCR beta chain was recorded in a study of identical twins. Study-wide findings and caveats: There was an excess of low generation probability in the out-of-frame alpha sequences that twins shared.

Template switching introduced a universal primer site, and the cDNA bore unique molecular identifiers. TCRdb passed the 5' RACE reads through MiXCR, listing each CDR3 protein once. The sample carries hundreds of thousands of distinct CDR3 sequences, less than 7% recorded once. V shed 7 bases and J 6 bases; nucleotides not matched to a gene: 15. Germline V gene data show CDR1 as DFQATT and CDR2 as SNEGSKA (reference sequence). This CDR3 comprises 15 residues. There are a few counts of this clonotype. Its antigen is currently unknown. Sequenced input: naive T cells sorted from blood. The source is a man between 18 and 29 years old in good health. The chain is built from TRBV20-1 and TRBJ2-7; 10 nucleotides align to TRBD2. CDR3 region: CSVGRGRIAGGEQYF. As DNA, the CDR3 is TGCAGTGTAGGCCGAGGCCGAATAGCGGGAGGCGAGCAGTACTTC.